The 20 T cell receptor beta chains below were found in one sample sequenced in a study of OX40 agonist ivuxolimab in advanced cancers. The data were produced by immunoSEQ multiplex PCR, yet TCRdb's version contains in-frame clones alone and is incomplete. The table records around 75,000 clones, about nine tenths of them present only once. Sequenced material: CD4+ or CD8+ T cells sorted from blood, taken in a trial of the OX40 agonist ivuxolimab. These TCRs come from an adult with an advanced solid tumor such as melanoma, head and neck, liver or kidney cancer.

The chain is built from TRBV6-5 and TRBJ1-1; no firm D call. This CDR3 is built from 10 residues. The V and J ends lost 7 bases and 3 bases respectively, with 3 bases between them. CDR1 is MNHEY and CDR2 is SVGAGI in the germline V gene. CDR3 protein: CASMDTEAFF. CDR3 coding DNA: TGTGCCAGCATGGACACTGAAGCTTTCTTT.

This rearrangement joins TRBV28 to TRBJ1-3; TRBD1 aligns across 9 bases. V lost 6 bases and J lost 0; bases outside the gene matches: 6. CDR3 length equals 16 residues. Germline CDR1 MDHEN, CDR2 SYDVKM. The CDR3: CASSRTGVSSGNTIYF. In nucleotides, the CDR3 is TGTGCCAGCAGCCGGACAGGGGTGAGCTCTGGAAACACCATATATTTT.

This chain uses TRBV28 with TRBJ2-7, with D perhaps being TRBD1 or TRBD2 (5 bases each). This CDR3 has 15 residues. Trimming stripped 7 bases from V and 5 bases from J, with 21 bases between. CDR1 is MDHEN, CDR2 SYDVKM, per germline. CDR3 amino acids: CASTSWQQGADEQYF. The CDR3 region has the DNA TGTGCCAGCACTAGCTGGCAGCAGGGAGCCGACGAGCAGTACTTC.

The chain couples TRBV11-1 to TRBJ2-5; 9 nucleotides agree with TRBD1. The CDR3 has 14 residues. CDR1 is SGHAT and CDR2 is FQDESV in the germline V gene (reference sequence). Trimming at V came to 5 bases and at J to 1 base, leaving 2 bases not matched to a gene. CDR3 in amino acids: CASSRDRAQETQYF. Here the CDR3 DNA reads TGTGCCAGCAGCAGGGACAGGGCCCAAGAGACCCAGTACTTC.

The chain has TRBV5-6 and TRBJ1-2; D ambiguous. The CDR3 covers 13 residues. Trimming removed 0 bases from V and 5 bases from J, with 8 bases in between. CDR1 SGHDT and CDR2 YYEEEE come from the germline V gene. CDR3 in DNA: TGTGCCAGCAGCTTGGAAAGGGAATATGGCTACACCTTC. This sequence encodes CASSLEREYGYTF.

This sequence joins TRBV19 and TRBJ2-1; weak D call: TRBD1 (7 bases). The V end lost 6 bases, the J end lost 3 bases, and 18 bases lay between the germline ends. CDR3 length equals 16 residues. Germline-derived CDR1 and CDR2 are LNHDA and SQIVND (reference sequence). For the CDR3, the DNA is TGTGCCAGTAGCCCCAGGGCGGGGACAGTCTACAATGAGCAGTTCTTC. Its protein product is CASSPRAGTVYNEQFF.

This sequence joins TRBV19 and TRBJ2-3; tentative D call: TRBD1 (6 bases). The CDR3 extends over 15 amino acids. CDR1 and CDR2 from the germline V gene are LNHDA and SQIVND (reference sequence). V lost 6 bases, J lost 1 base, and 14 bases lay in between. The CDR3 sequence is CASSPGAGGTDTQYF. The CDR3 DNA sequence: TGTGCCAGTAGCCCAGGGGCAGGGGGCACAGATACGCAGTATTTT. Complete variable domain (other parts from reference TRBV19 and TRBJ2-3): DGGITQSPKYLFRKEGQNVTLSCEQNLNHDAMYWYRQDPGQGLRLIYYSQIVNDFQKGDIAEGYSVSREKKESFPLTVTSAQKNPTAFYLCASSPGAGGTDTQYFGPGTRLTVL.

The genes are TRBV28 and TRBJ2-6; D may correspond to TRBD1 or TRBD2 (5 bases each). CDR1 and CDR2 (germline): MDHEN, SYDVKM. The V and J ends lost 5 bases and 6 bases respectively, with 14 bases between them. This CDR3 is built from 15 residues. The CDR3 spells CASSLRDLTANVLTF. CDR3 bases: TGTGCCAGCAGTCTCCGGGACCTTACGGCCAACGTCCTGACTTTC.

The rearrangement links TRBV7-2 to TRBJ2-3, with D uncertain. Germline CDR1 reads SGHTA; CDR2 reads FQGNSA. The V gene lost 5 bases and the J gene lost 6 bases, with 9 bases spanning the gap. The CDR3 runs to 12 residues. CDR3 protein: CASSINRDTQYF. CDR3 nucleotides: TGTGCCAGCAGCATAAATAGGGATACGCAGTATTTT.

The V call is TRBV28, the J call TRBJ1-3, with D possibly matching TRBD1 (6 bases). CDR3 length: 16 residues. Looked up from germline, CDR1 is MDHEN and CDR2 is SYDVKM. V gave up 4 bases and J gave up 3 bases, with 16 bases separating them. For the CDR3, the DNA is TGTGCCAGCAGTTCGATACAGGGTTATATTGGAAACACCATATATTTT. It specifies CASSSIQGYIGNTIYF.

This clone was observed a single time. The chain uses TRBV6-6 and TRBJ2-7, with D maybe TRBD1 (6 bases). The CDR3 runs to 15 residues. V shed 2 bases and J shed 0 bases, with 11 bases lying between them. The germline V gene encodes CDR1 MNHNY and CDR2 SVGAGI (reference sequence). CDR3 region: CASSYQGQTSYEQYF. The CDR3 DNA reads as TGTGCCAGCAGTTACCAAGGACAGACCTCCTACGAGCAGTACTTC.

J is TRBJ2-7 and V is TRBV5-5; unclear D gene. V lost 1 base and J lost 2, with 10 bases in between. CDR1 and CDR2 from the germline V gene are SGHKS and YYEKEE (reference sequence). The CDR3 is made up of 14 amino acids. CDR3 DNA sequence: TGTGCCAGCAGCTTGACCGTCTTTACCTACGAGCAGTACTTC. Protein sequence: CASSLTVFTYEQYF.

The chain employs TRBV10-3 and TRBJ1-1; D remains unclear. The CDR3 is 13 residues long. Germline-derived CDR1 and CDR2 are ENHRY and SYGVKD. The V end was cut by 7 bases, the J end by 6 bases, with 15 bases between. The chain's CDR3 is CAIMISPGSEAFF. The CDR3 nucleotides are TGTGCCATCATGATCAGTCCTGGGTCTGAAGCTTTCTTT.

The V and J genes are TRBV11-2 and TRBJ2-1, with 8 positions matching TRBD2. This CDR3 has 15 residues. V lost 3 bases and J lost 8; bases outside the gene matches: 9. Germline CDR1 SGHAT, CDR2 FQNNGV. The CDR3 loop reads CASSLATSDRHEQFF. The CDR3 DNA sequence: TGTGCCAGCAGCTTGGCGACTAGCGACCGTCATGAGCAGTTCTTC.

V gene TRBV27 combines with J gene TRBJ2-1; no reliable D call. The CDR3 is 12 residues long. Deletions cut 8 bases from V and 7 bases from J, with 12 bases between. Germline CDR1 is MNHEY and CDR2 is SMNVEV (reference sequence). The CDR3 sequence: CASYTRRNEQFF. For the CDR3, the DNA is TGTGCCAGCTACACCAGGCGGAATGAGCAGTTCTTC.

The J gene is TRBJ1-3, the V gene TRBV5-8; D gene unclear. Trimming removed 2 bases at V and 0 bases at J, with 6 bases between. Germline V gives CDR1 SGHTS, CDR2 YDEGEE. The CDR3 totals 14 residues. In DNA form, the CDR3 reads TGTGCCAGCAGCTTTATAGGCTCTGGAAACACCATATATTTT. Amino acid sequence: CASSFIGSGNTIYF.

The rearrangement links TRBV4-2 to TRBJ1-5; D unresolved. CDR3 size: 13 residues. Trimming removed 1 base at V and 11 bases at J, with 12 bases between. Germline V CDR1 and CDR2: LGHNA, YNFKEQ. CDR3 protein: CASSQGRGLAQHF. Written as DNA, the CDR3 is TGTGCCAGCAGCCAAGGTAGAGGCCTGGCCCAGCATTTT.

This chain links TRBV10-3 with TRBJ1-1, with TRBD1 as a possible D gene (5 bases). V lost 7 bases to trimming and J lost 9 bases, with 15 bases between them. The germline CDR1 and CDR2 sequences are ENHRY and SYGVKD. The CDR3 covers 12 residues. CDR3 amino acids: CAITSDRDQAFF. DNA of the CDR3: TGTGCCATCACCTCCGATAGGGACCAAGCTTTCTTT.

The V and J genes are TRBV7-2 and TRBJ2-3, with 9 bases that match TRBD2. The CDR3 spans 18 residues. The germline V gene has CDR1 SGHTA and CDR2 FQGNSA. The V segment lost 5 bases and the J segment 1 base; nucleotides outside the gene matches: 13. The CDR3 DNA follows: TGTGCCAGCAGCGCCTCCATCCTAGCGGGGATCCGCACAGATACGCAGTATTTT. It is translated as CASSASILAGIRTDTQYF.

CDR3 sequence (DNA): TGTGCCAGCAATCTCCAGGGTCAAGAGACCCAGTACTTC. This codes for CASNLQGQETQYF. The chain combines TRBV28 with TRBJ2-5; a possible D gene is TRBD1 (5 bases). The CDR3 covers 13 residues. Germline assignment: CDR1 MDHEN and CDR2 SYDVKM. Trimming pared 7 bases from V and 2 bases from J, leaving 11 bases between.